The table lists the clone carrying this T cell receptor beta chain with many counts. What it binds is not known. TCRdb redid the calling of the PCR reads with MiXCR, one entry per CDR3 protein. Of just under 650,000 distinct CDR3 sequences listed, 20% are singletons. These data are taken from a study of molecular identifiers for immune sequencing clone quantification. General study points: Clones of above 20 RNA copies carried over 97% of effector molecules; in naive cells they carried under 1%.

V lost 3 bases and J lost 0; bases outside the gene matches: 9. Germline V lookup: CDR1 DFQATT, CDR2 SNEGSKA (reference sequence). There are 18 residues in the CDR3. The chain joins TRBV20-1 to TRBJ2-3; 13 nucleotides match TRBD2. The clonotype originates from a human donor in good health. Some libraries in this study had Jurkat cell RNA spiked in. Material: naive CD8+ T cells from blood, with Jurkat cell RNA spiked in. As to subset: FACS-sorted CD8+CD4-CCR7+CD45RA+ naive T cells. The CDR3 nucleotides are TGCAGTGCTAGCCCAGGACTAGCGGGGGTTATTAGCACAGATACGCAGTATTTT. It codes for CSASPGLAGVISTDTQYF.